Following are 27 T cell receptor beta chains from one sample sequenced in a study of blood T cell repertoires in COVID-19. The protocol was immunoSEQ multiplex PCR, while the TCRdb copy is restricted to in-frame clones and leaves out a portion. The table lists approximately 75,000 clones, around 83% of them singletons, with 20% to 25% in the top ten. What was sequenced was peripheral blood. The receptors originated from a woman between 45 and 60 years old with acute or convalescent COVID-19.

This chain connects TRBV6-9 to TRBJ1-1, with TRBD1 matching over 7 bases. The CDR3 runs to 14 residues. With V trimmed by 2 bases and J by 2 bases, 2 bases remained unmatched. Germline values: CDR1 MNHGY, CDR2 SVAAGI. CDR3 in DNA: TGTGCCAGCAGTTATAGGGACAGTAACACTGAAGCTTTCTTT. Its translation is CASSYRDSNTEAFF.

The chain uses TRBV5-6 and TRBJ1-6; TRBD1 matches 7 bases. This CDR3 has 14 residues. After removal of 5 bases from V and 7 bases from J, the junction contained 6 bases not matched to a gene. Looked up from germline, CDR1 is SGHDT and CDR2 is YYEEEE. The CDR3: CASRGRGINSPLHF. CDR3 bases: TGTGCCAGCAGGGGCAGGGGGATAAATTCACCCCTCCACTTT.

This chain uses TRBV7-9 with TRBJ2-3; 7 bases are a match to TRBD1. CDR1 and CDR2 (germline): SEHNR, FQNEAQ (reference sequence). With V trimmed by 5 bases and J by 1 base, 6 bases remained unmatched. This CDR3 is 15 amino acids long. The CDR3 sequence: CASSRTGVRTDTQYF. The CDR3 bases are TGTGCCAGCAGCCGTACAGGGGTCCGCACAGATACGCAGTATTTT.

The chain carries TRBV4-3 and TRBJ2-2, with 9 bases that match TRBD1. V was clipped by 4 bases and J by 4 bases; unmatched bases: 7. Looked up from germline, CDR1 is LGHNA and CDR2 is YSLEER. CDR3 length: 16 amino acids. The CDR3 DNA reads TGCGCCAGCAGCCCAACAGGGGGCGATCGCACCGGGGAGCTGTTTTTT. It yields the protein CASSPTGGDRTGELFF.

The chain is built from TRBV10-3 and TRBJ1-4; tentative D call: TRBD1 (6 bases). CDR3 size: 14 residues. The V end lost 8 bases, the J end lost 3 bases, and 13 bases lay between the germline ends. In germline, CDR1 is ENHRY, CDR2 SYGVKD. The CDR3 spells CAIGGGVANEKLFF. The DNA for the CDR3 is TGTGCCATCGGGGGGGGCGTAGCTAATGAAAAACTGTTTTTT.

The chain uses TRBV29-1 and TRBJ2-7, with 10 nucleotides matching TRBD1. The germline gives CDR1 SQVTM, CDR2 ANQGSEA. Germline trimming cut 1 base from V and 3 bases from J; bases unmatched to any gene: 0. The length of the CDR3 is 13 residues. The CDR3 here is CSVEGTGGYEQYF. The DNA of the CDR3 is TGCAGCGTTGAAGGGACAGGGGGCTACGAGCAGTACTTC.

The rearrangement uses TRBV7-2 and TRBJ1-3; D is possibly TRBD1 (6 bases). Per germline, CDR1 SGHTA and CDR2 FQGNSA. CDR3 length: 16 residues. V was shortened by 5 bases and J by 0 bases, with 14 bases between the two germline ends. The CDR3 DNA reads as TGTGCCAGCAGCAGGGGGTCACCTTACTCTGGAAACACCATATATTTT. Amino acid sequence: CASSRGSPYSGNTIYF.

The chain has TRBV6-2 or TRBV6-3 and TRBJ2-1; 11 bases are shared with TRBD2. After removal of 6 bases from V and 4 bases from J, the junction contained 5 bases not matched to a gene. The CDR3 runs to 15 residues. CDR1 is MNHEY and CDR2 is SVGEGT in the germline V gene. The CDR3, as DNA: TGTGCCAGCAGCCTTAGCGGGGGGGATTACAATGAGCAGTTCTTC. It encodes CASSLSGGDYNEQFF.

The chain recombines TRBV11-2 with TRBJ1-5, with TRBD1 matching 10 bases. The CDR3 is 15 residues long. Germline V lookup: CDR1 SGHAT, CDR2 FQNNGV. With V trimmed by 1 base and J by 9 bases, 6 bases remained unmatched. The CDR3 DNA is TGTGCCAGCAGCTTAGGAGGGACAGGGGATGGGCCCCAGCATTTT. This translates into CASSLGGTGDGPQHF. The entire variable domain, with the rest obtained from reference TRBV11-2 and TRBJ1-5, is as follows: EAGVAQSPRYKIIEKRQSVAFWCNPISGHATLYWYQQILGQGPKLLIQFQNNGVVDDSQLPKDRFSAERLKGVDSTLKIQPAKLEDSAVYLCASSLGGTGDGPQHFGDGTRLSIL.

The chain couples TRBV6-5 to TRBJ1-2, with a possible D match to TRBD1 (5 bases). CDR3 length: 13 residues. V lost 2 bases and J 13 bases, leaving 17 bases between the germline ends. Per the germline V gene, CDR1 is MNHEY and CDR2 is SVGAGI. Written as DNA, the CDR3 is TGTGCCAGCAGTTACGGGGTGGGGCGCAGTCCCACCTTC. It encodes CASSYGVGRSPTF.

This chain uses TRBV7-8 with TRBJ2-5, with no clear D. V was shortened by 0 bases and J by 1 base, with 15 bases between the two germline ends. This CDR3 has 17 residues. CDR1 is SGHVS and CDR2 is FQNEAQ in the germline V gene. Here the CDR3 reads CASSLAQLLTRQETQYF. The CDR3 bases are TGTGCCAGCAGCTTAGCCCAATTGTTGACACGCCAAGAGACCCAGTACTTC.

The chain has TRBV4-1 and TRBJ1-3; perhaps TRBD1 as D (5 bases). Germline CDR1 MGHRA, CDR2 YSYEKL. Trimming took off 2 bases at V and 4 bases at J, with 15 bases between the two ends. The CDR3 length is 16 residues. The DNA for the CDR3 is TGCGCCAGCAGCCAACCGGTCGGGGGAGGAGGAAACACCATATATTTT. Protein product: CASSQPVGGGGNTIYF.

V and J are TRBV7-9 and TRBJ2-5; 13 nucleotides align to TRBD2. This CDR3 region has 15 residues. Germline CDR1 SEHNR, CDR2 FQNEAQ (reference sequence). V trimming: 3 bases; J trimming: 3 bases; junction bases outside the gene matches: 1. The CDR3 nucleotides read TGTGCCAGCAGCTTCGGGACTAGCGGGAAAGAGACCCAGTACTTC. Translation gives CASSFGTSGKETQYF.

The V call is TRBV6-5, the J call TRBJ2-1; 14 bases fit TRBD2. The germline gives CDR1 MNHEY, CDR2 SVGAGI. The CDR3 runs 16 residues. The trim removed 0 bases at V and 6 bases at J, leaving 1 base unmatched. The CDR3 DNA follows: TGTGCCAGCAGTTACTCGACTAGCGGGAGGGCCAATGAGCAGTTCTTC. It codes for CASSYSTSGRANEQFF.

V usage is TRBV21-1 and J usage is TRBJ2-1; the D segment call TRBD2 is taken from the table without a DNA check. TRBV21-1 has pseudogene status. This CDR3 is built from 14 residues. The CDR3 DNA follows: TGTGCCAGCAGCCAATCGAGCTCCTACAATGAGCAGTTCTTC. Amino acid sequence: CASSQSSSYNEQFF.

This clone was seen more than once but under ten times. V usage is TRBV21-1 and J usage is TRBJ2-1; the table's D gene call, TRBD1, was not cross checked with the DNA. TRBV21-1 is a recognized pseudogene. The CDR3 length is 14 residues. CDR3 bases: TGTGCCATTCACTCAGGGGTATATTACAATGAGCAGTTCTTC. Translating gives CAIHSGVYYNEQFF.

The chain uses TRBV30 and TRBJ2-7; 9 bases agree with TRBD1. The CDR3 spans 13 residues. The germline CDR1 and CDR2 sequences are GTSNPN and SVGIG (reference sequence). The trim removed 4 bases at V and 7 bases at J, leaving 8 bases unmatched. The CDR3 is CAWTDRGAGEQYF. In DNA, the CDR3 is TGTGCCTGGACTGACAGGGGGGCGGGTGAGCAGTACTTC.

The rearrangement uses TRBV6-5 and TRBJ2-7, with a possible D match to TRBD2 (5 bases). The V end lost 5 bases, the J end lost 0 bases, and 8 bases lay between the germline ends. This CDR3 is built from 13 residues. In germline, CDR1 is MNHEY, CDR2 SVGAGI. For the CDR3, the DNA is TGTGCCAGCAGTCGAGCGGTCTCCTACGAGCAGTACTTC. Its translation is CASSRAVSYEQYF.

This chain joins TRBV27 and TRBJ2-7, with 9 bases that match TRBD2. The CDR3 is 14 amino acids. The J segment lost 2 bases and the V segment lost 4 bases, leaving 3 bases of the junction unmatched. Germline V gene sequence: CDR1 MNHEY, CDR2 SMNVEV (reference sequence). This chain's CDR3 is CASSYRTSAYEQYF. Here the CDR3 DNA reads TGTGCCAGCAGTTACCGGACTAGCGCCTACGAGCAGTACTTC.

This clone is a singleton in its sample. This rearrangement joins TRBV7-2 to TRBJ2-7, with TRBD2 as a possible D gene (5 bases). This CDR3 spans 14 amino acids. Germline V gene data show CDR1 as SGHTA and CDR2 as FQGNSA. Trimming pared 7 bases from V and 0 bases from J, leaving 13 bases between. The chain's CDR3 is CASTRDRSSYEQYF. In DNA form, the CDR3 reads TGTGCCAGCACCCGGGATCGCAGCTCCTACGAGCAGTACTTC.

This clone was observed once. CDR3 region: CASTPIVGYEQFF. CDR3 sequence (DNA): TGTGCCAGCACCCCGATTGTCGGTTATGAGCAGTTCTTC. The chain links TRBV6-5 to TRBJ2-1; D remains ambiguous. There are 13 residues in the CDR3. CDR1 MNHEY and CDR2 SVGAGI come from the germline V gene. Trimming removed 7 bases at V and 8 bases at J, with 15 bases between.

A single count supports this clone. V usage is TRBV5-5 and J usage is TRBJ2-7; 7 positions match TRBD2. This CDR3 contains 16 residues. Per the germline V gene, CDR1 is SGHKS and CDR2 is YYEKEE (reference sequence). V lost 0 bases, J lost 7 bases, and 13 bases stayed unmatched. The CDR3: CASSLAPRLAGWEQYF. The DNA for the CDR3 is TGTGCCAGCAGCTTGGCTCCCCGACTAGCAGGTTGGGAGCAGTACTTC.

CDR3 loop: CAWSSGSGQPQHF. In DNA form, the CDR3 reads TGTGCCTGGAGTTCTGGGTCAGGTCAGCCCCAGCATTTT. The chain is built from TRBV30 and TRBJ1-5; no firm D call. V lost 2 bases and J lost 6, with 11 bases in between. This CDR3 has 13 amino acids. Germline loops: CDR1 GTSNPN, CDR2 SVGIG (reference sequence).

The CDR3 region has the DNA TGTGCCAGCAGCTTGGTTCGAGACACCGGGGAGCTGTTTTTT. Encoded protein: CASSLVRDTGELFF. The chain couples TRBV5-4 to TRBJ2-2; D remains ambiguous. Germline lookup yields CDR1 SGHNT and CDR2 YYREEE (reference sequence). Trimming shortened V by 0 bases and J by 3 bases, and 6 bases separated the two germline ends. This CDR3 comprises 14 residues.

V is TRBV24-1 and J is TRBJ2-7, with TRBD1 matching 8 bases. V dropped 2 bases and J dropped 4; count of bases not matched to a gene: 3. The CDR3 length is 14 residues. CDR1 and CDR2 from the germline V gene are KGHDR and SFDVKD. DNA of the CDR3: TGTGCCACCAGTGATTCGGACAGGGTGTACGAGCAGTACTTC. It specifies CATSDSDRVYEQYF.

V and J are TRBV5-6 and TRBJ2-2; possibly TRBD1 for D (6 bases). With 0 bases removed from V and 5 bases from J, the gap between germline ends came to 11 bases. CDR1 and CDR2 from the germline V gene are SGHDT and YYEEEE. This CDR3 contains 15 residues. CDR3 loop: CASSLAPQGTGELFF. CDR3 nucleotides: TGTGCCAGCAGCTTGGCCCCACAGGGAACCGGGGAGCTGTTTTTT.

The sample holds a few counts of this clone. This chain joins TRBV19 and TRBJ1-3; D is uncertain. The CDR3 consists of 14 residues. The V and J ends lost 6 bases and 0 bases respectively, with 9 bases between them. Germline CDR1 is LNHDA and CDR2 is SQIVND (reference sequence). The CDR3 region is CASSQVVSGNTIYF. Here the CDR3 DNA reads TGTGCCAGTAGCCAGGTAGTCTCTGGAAACACCATATATTTT.